This T cell receptor beta chain came from a study of blood T cell repertoires in COVID-19. Across the whole study: The analysed material was cDNA or gDNA that came from T cells, B-cell-depleted T cells, or PBMCs.

Cohort 3 recovery required two negative PCRs, clearance, or symptom resolution. Per the authors' pipeline: From reference gene primer amplification, estimates of nucleated cell counts were derived. Repertoires were generated with immunoSEQ multiplex PCR, while TCRdb's copy carries only in-frame clones and drops some. The D gene and trimming were derived from the DNA, and the V and J assignments and clone size from that table. The sample lists a few hundred thousand clones, approximately 87% occurring once. From germline, CDR1 is GTSNPN and CDR2 SVGIG (reference sequence). The CDR3 sequence is 12 residues long. V gave up 1 base and J gave up 10 bases, with 12 bases separating them.

The chain combines TRBV30 with TRBJ2-3, with D possibly TRBD1 on 6 matching bases. This receptor was taken from a woman between 50 and 59 years old who had recovered from COVID-19. Sequenced material: PBMCs or T cells enriched from blood (not recorded which). CDR3 protein: CAWSGLGAPQYF. CDR3 DNA sequence: TGTGCCTGGAGTGGTTTGGGGGCACCGCAGTATTTT.